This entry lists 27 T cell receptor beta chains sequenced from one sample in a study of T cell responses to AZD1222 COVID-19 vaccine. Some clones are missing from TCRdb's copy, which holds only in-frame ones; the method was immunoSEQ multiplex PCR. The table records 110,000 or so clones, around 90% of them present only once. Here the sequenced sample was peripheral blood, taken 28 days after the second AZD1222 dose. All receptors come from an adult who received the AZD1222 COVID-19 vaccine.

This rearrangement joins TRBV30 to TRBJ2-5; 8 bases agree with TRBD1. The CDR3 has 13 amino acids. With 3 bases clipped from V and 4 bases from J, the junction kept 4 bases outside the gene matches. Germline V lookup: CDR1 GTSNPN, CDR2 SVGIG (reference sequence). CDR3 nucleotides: TGTGCCTGGAGGCCCAGGGGGCGAGAGACCCAGTACTTC. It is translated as CAWRPRGRETQYF.

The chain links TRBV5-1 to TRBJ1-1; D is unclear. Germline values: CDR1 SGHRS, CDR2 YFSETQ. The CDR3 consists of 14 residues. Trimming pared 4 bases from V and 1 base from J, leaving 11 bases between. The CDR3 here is CASSDLGRNTEAFF. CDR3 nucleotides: TGCGCCAGCAGCGATCTAGGGCGGAACACTGAAGCTTTCTTT.

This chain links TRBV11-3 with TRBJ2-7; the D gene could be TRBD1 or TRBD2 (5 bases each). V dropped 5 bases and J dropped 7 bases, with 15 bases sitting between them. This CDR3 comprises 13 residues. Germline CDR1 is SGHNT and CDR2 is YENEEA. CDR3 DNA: TGTGCCAGCAGCACGGGACCGCTCGGTGAGCAGTACTTC. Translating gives CASSTGPLGEQYF.

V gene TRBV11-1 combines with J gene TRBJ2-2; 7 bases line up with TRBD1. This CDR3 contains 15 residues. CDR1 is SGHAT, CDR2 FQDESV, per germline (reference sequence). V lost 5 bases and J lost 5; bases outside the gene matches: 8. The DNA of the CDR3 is TGTGCCAGCAGCCTAACCGGGACAGCAACCGGGGAGCTGTTTTTT. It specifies CASSLTGTATGELFF. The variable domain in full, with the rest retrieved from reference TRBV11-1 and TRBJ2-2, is EAEVAQSPRYKITEKSQAVAFWCDPISGHATLYWYRQILGQGPELLVQFQDESVVDDSQLPKDRFSAERLKGVDSTLKIQPAELGDSAMYLCASSLTGTATGELFFGEGSRLTVL.

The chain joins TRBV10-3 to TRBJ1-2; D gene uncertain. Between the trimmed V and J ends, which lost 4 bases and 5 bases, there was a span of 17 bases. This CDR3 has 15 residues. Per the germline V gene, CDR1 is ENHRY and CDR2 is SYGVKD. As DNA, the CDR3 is TGTGCCATCAGTGCGCAAACCGGACCCTTTTATGGCTACACCTTC. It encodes CAISAQTGPFYGYTF.

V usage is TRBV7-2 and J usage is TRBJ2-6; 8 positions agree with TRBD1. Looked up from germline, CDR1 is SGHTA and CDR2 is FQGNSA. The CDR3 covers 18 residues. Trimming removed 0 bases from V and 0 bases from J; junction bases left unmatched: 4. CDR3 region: CASSLAGDRYSGANVLTF. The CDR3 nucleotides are TGTGCCAGCAGCTTAGCGGGGGACAGGTACTCTGGGGCCAACGTCCTGACTTTC.

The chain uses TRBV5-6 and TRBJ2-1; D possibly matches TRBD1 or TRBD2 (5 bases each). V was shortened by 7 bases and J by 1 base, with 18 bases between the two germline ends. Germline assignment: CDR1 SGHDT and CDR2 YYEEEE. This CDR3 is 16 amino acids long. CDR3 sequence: CASGAAGTPSYNEQFF. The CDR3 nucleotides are TGTGCCAGCGGCGCAGCCGGGACCCCATCCTACAATGAGCAGTTCTTC.

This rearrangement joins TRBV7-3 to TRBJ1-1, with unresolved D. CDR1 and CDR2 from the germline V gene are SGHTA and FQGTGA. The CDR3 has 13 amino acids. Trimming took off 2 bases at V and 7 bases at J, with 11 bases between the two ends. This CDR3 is CASSLDASVEAFF. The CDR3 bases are TGTGCCAGCAGCTTAGATGCTTCGGTTGAAGCTTTCTTT.

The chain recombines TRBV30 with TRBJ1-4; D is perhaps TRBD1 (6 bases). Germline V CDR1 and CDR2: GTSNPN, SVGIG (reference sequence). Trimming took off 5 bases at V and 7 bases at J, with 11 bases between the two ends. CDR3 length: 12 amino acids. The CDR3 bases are TGTGCCTGGCGGGGGGCGGGTGAAAAACTGTTTTTT. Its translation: CAWRGAGEKLFF.

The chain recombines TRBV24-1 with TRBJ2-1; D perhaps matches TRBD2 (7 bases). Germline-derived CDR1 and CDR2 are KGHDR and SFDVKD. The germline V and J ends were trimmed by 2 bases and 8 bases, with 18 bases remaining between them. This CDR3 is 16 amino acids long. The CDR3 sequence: CATSDWGRELNDEQFF. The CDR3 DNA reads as TGTGCCACCAGTGATTGGGGGCGGGAGCTAAATGATGAGCAGTTCTTC.

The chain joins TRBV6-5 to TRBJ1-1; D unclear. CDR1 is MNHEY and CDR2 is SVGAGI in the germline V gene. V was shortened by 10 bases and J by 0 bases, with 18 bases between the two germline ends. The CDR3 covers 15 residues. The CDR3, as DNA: TGTGCCACCCATCGTCGGGCGGGGATGAACACTGAAGCTTTCTTT. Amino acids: CATHRRAGMNTEAFF.

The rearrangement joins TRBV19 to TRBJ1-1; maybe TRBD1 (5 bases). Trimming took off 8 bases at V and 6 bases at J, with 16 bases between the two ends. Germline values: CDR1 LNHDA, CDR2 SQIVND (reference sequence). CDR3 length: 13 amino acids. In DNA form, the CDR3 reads TGTGCCAGTCGGAGGCAGGGTGGCGCTGAAGCTTTCTTT. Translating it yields CASRRQGGAEAFF.

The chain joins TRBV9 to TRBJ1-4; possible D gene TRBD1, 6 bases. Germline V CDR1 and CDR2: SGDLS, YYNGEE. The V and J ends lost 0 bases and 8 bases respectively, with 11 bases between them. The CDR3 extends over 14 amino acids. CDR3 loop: CASSVAGGGEKLFF. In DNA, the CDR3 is TGTGCCAGCAGCGTAGCTGGCGGGGGCGAAAAACTGTTTTTT.

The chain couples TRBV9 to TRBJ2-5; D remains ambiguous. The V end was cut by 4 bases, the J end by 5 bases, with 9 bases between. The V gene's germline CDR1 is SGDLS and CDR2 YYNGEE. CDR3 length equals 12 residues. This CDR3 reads CASSRIRETQYF. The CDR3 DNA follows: TGTGCCAGCAGCAGGATCCGGGAGACCCAGTACTTC. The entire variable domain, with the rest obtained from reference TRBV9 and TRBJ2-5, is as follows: DSGVTQTPKHLITATGQRVTLRCSPRSGDLSVYWYQQSLDQGLQFLIQYYNGEERAKGNILERFSAQQFPDLHSELNLSSLELGDSALYFCASSRIRETQYFGPGTRLLVL.

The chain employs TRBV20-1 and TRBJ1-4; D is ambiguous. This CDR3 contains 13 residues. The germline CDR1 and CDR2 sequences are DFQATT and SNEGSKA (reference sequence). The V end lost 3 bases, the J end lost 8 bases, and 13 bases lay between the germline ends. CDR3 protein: CSASRGTDEKLFF. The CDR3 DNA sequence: TGCAGTGCTAGTCGCGGCACGGACGAAAAACTGTTTTTT.

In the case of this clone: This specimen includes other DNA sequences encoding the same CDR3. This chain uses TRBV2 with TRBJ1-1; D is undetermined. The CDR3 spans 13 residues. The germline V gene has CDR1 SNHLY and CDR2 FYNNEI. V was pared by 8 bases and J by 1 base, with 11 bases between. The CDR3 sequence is CASRLGGNTEAFF. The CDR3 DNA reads TGTGCCAGCCGGCTGGGAGGGAACACTGAAGCTTTCTTT.

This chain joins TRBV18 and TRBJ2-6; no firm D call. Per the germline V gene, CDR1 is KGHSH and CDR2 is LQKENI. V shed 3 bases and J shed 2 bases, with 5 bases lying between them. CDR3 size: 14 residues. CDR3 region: CASSPSAGANVLTF. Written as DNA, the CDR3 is TGTGCCAGCTCACCGTCAGCTGGGGCCAACGTCCTGACTTTC. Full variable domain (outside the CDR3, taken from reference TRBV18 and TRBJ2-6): NAGVMQNPRHLVRRRGQEARLRCSPMKGHSHVYWYRQLPEEGLKFMVYLQKENIIDESGMPKERFSAEFPKEGPSILRIQQVVRGDSAAYFCASSPSAGANVLTFGAGSRLTVL.

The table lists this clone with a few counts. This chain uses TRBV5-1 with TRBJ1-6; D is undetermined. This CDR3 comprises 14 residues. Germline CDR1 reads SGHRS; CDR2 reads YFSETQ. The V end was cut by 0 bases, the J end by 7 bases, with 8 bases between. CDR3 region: CASSLELTNSPLHF. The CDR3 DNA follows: TGCGCCAGCAGCTTGGAACTGACAAATTCACCCCTCCACTTT.

CDR3 amino acids: CASYRDSQDTQYF. The CDR3 coding sequence is TGTGCCAGCTACCGGGACAGCCAAGATACGCAGTATTTT. The J gene is TRBJ2-3, the V gene TRBV28, with 7 bases that match TRBD1. CDR3 length: 13 amino acids. In germline, CDR1 is MDHEN, CDR2 SYDVKM. V lost 8 bases and J lost 5; bases outside the gene matches: 7.

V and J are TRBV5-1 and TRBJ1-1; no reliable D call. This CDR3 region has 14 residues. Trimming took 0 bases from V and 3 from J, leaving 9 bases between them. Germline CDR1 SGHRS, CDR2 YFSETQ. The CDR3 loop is CASSLAFAYTEAFF. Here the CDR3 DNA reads TGCGCCAGCAGCTTGGCTTTTGCCTACACTGAAGCTTTCTTT.

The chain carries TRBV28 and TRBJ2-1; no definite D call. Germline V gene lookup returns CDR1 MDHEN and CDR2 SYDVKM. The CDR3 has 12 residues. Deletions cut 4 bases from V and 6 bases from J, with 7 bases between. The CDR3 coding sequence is TGTGCCAGCAGTTCCCCCCTCAATGAGCAGTTCTTC. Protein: CASSSPLNEQFF.

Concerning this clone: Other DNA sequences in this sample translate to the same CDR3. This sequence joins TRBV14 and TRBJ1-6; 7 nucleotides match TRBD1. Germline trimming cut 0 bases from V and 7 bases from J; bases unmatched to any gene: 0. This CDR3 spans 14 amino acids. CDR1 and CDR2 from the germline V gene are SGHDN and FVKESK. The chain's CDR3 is CASSQDRGNSPLHF. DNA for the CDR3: TGTGCCAGCAGCCAAGACAGGGGGAATTCACCCCTCCACTTT.

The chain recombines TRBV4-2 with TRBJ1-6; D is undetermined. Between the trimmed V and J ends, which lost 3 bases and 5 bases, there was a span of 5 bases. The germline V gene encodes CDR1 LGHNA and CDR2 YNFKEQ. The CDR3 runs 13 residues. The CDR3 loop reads CASSQQNNSPLHF. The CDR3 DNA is TGTGCCAGCAGCCAGCAAAATAATTCACCCCTCCACTTT.

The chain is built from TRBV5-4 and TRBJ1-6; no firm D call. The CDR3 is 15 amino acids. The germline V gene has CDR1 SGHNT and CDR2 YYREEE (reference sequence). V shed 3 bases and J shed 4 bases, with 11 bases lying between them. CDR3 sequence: CASSSGAQYNSPLHF. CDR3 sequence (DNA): TGTGCCAGCAGCTCTGGAGCACAATATAATTCACCCCTCCACTTT. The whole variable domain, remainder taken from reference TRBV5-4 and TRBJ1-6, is ETGVTQSPTHLIKTRGQQVTLRCSSQSGHNTVSWYQQALGQGPQFIFQYYREEENGRGNFPPRFSGLQFPNYSSELNVNALELDDSALYLCASSSGAQYNSPLHFGNGTRLTVT.

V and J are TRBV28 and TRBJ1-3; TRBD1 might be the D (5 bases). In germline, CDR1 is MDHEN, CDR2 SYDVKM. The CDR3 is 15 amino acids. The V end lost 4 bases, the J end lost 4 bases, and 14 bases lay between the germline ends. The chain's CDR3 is CASSSGTPGGNTIYF. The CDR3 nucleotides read TGTGCCAGCAGTTCCGGGACTCCGGGAGGAAACACCATATATTTT. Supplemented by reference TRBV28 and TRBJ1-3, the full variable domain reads DVKVTQSSRYLVKRTGEKVFLECVQDMDHENMFWYRQDPGLGLRLIYFSYDVKMKEKGDIPEGYSVSREKKERFSLILESASTNQTSMYLCASSSGTPGGNTIYFGEGSWLTVV.

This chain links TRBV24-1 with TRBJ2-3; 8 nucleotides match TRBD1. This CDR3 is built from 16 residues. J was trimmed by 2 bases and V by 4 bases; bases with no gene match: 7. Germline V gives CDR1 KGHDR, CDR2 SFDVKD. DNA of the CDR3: TGTGCCACCAGTGACCTTGGACAGGGACCCACAGATACGCAGTATTTT. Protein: CATSDLGQGPTDTQYF.

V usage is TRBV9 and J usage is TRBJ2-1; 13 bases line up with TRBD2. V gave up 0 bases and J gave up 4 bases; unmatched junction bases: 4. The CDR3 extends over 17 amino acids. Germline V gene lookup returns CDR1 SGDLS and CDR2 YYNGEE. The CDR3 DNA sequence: TGTGCCAGCAGCGTAGCCGGGACTAGCGGGATTTACAATGAGCAGTTCTTC. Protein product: CASSVAGTSGIYNEQFF.